The rows below give T cell receptor beta chains drawn from one sample of a study of response to subunit inactivated influenza vaccine. TCRdb reprocessed the RT-PCR reads with MiXCR, giving one entry per CDR3 protein. Altogether hundreds of thousands of distinct CDR3 sequences are present, around 16% being singletons, with the ten largest covering approximately 10%. Sequencing used PBMCs from blood, obtained roughly 12 days after vaccination. All receptors come from a man over 45 who received an inactivated influenza vaccine. CDR3s include the opening cysteine and the closing phenylalanine or tryptophan. D genes are given only for firm matches. Size is stated for part of the rows, as once, few or many counts, or as a class when the clone is expanded.

j_gene: TRBJ2-6; abundance: few; v_gene: TRBV29-1; len: 19; d_gene: NA; CDR3aa: CSVESWQPIPPGGANVLTF; CDR3nt: TGCAGCGTTGAGTCTTGGCAACCCATTCCTCCGGGGGGGGCCAACGTCCTGACTTTC
j_gene: TRBJ2-7; abundance: NA; v_gene: TRBV7-2; len: 15; d_gene: TRBD2; CDR3aa: CASSLRTSGGYEQYF; CDR3nt: TGTGCCAGCAGCCTTCGGACTAGCGGGGGCTACGAGCAGTACTTC
j_gene: TRBJ1-1; abundance: NA; v_gene: TRBV18; len: 12; d_gene: NA; CDR3aa: CASSPQPTEAFF; CDR3nt: TGTGCCAGCTCACCACAGCCTACTGAAGCTTTCTTT
j_gene: TRBJ2-3; abundance: few; v_gene: TRBV3-1; len: 15; d_gene: NA; CDR3aa: CASSQGASSYDTQYF; CDR3nt: TGTGCCAGCAGCCAAGGCGCTAGCAGCTATGATACGCAGTATTTT
j_gene: TRBJ2-3; abundance: NA; v_gene: TRBV4-2; len: 15; d_gene: NA; CDR3aa: CASSQEGLIVDTQYF; CDR3nt: TGTGCCAGCAGCCAAGAGGGCCTGATTGTGGATACGCAGTATTTT
j_gene: TRBJ1-5; abundance: few; v_gene: TRBV20-1; len: 14; d_gene: NA; CDR3aa: CSAAGELSNQPQHF; CDR3nt: TGCAGTGCAGCAGGGGAATTGAGCAATCAGCCCCAGCATTTT
j_gene: TRBJ2-7; abundance: NA; v_gene: TRBV10-3; len: 15; d_gene: TRBD2; CDR3aa: CAISDSGKYSYEQYF; CDR3nt: TGTGCCATCAGTGATAGCGGGAAATACTCCTACGAGCAGTACTTC
j_gene: TRBJ1-1; abundance: few; v_gene: TRBV12-3/TRBV12-4; len: 13; d_gene: NA; CDR3aa: CASARGQNTEAFF; CDR3nt: TGTGCCAGCGCCAGGGGCCAGAACACTGAAGCTTTCTTT
j_gene: TRBJ1-1; abundance: NA; v_gene: TRBV28; len: 15; d_gene: NA; CDR3aa: CASSLAGGTGTEAFF; CDR3nt: TGTGCCAGCAGTTTGGCCGGGGGGACCGGCACTGAAGCTTTCTTT
j_gene: TRBJ2-7; abundance: NA; v_gene: TRBV7-2; len: 14; d_gene: NA; CDR3aa: CASSLAYKDYEQYF; CDR3nt: TGTGCCAGCAGCTTAGCATACAAGGACTACGAGCAGTACTTC
j_gene: TRBJ2-1; abundance: few; v_gene: TRBV5-1; len: 13; d_gene: NA; CDR3aa: CASTQDSYNEQFF; CDR3nt: TGCGCCAGCACCCAGGACTCGTACAATGAGCAGTTCTTC
j_gene: TRBJ2-5; abundance: NA; v_gene: TRBV20-1; len: 14; d_gene: TRBD1; CDR3aa: CSAQSGTGEETQYF; CDR3nt: TGCAGTGCTCAGTCCGGGACAGGGGAGGAGACCCAGTACTTC
j_gene: TRBJ2-7; abundance: NA; v_gene: TRBV3-1; len: 21; d_gene: TRBD2; CDR3aa: CASSRYATPGTSGRSGYEQYF; CDR3nt: TGTGCCAGCAGCCGATACGCCACACCCGGGACTAGCGGGAGAAGCGGCTACGAGCAGTACTTC
j_gene: TRBJ2-2; abundance: NA; v_gene: TRBV30; len: 13; d_gene: NA; CDR3aa: CAWSVNRLGELFF; CDR3nt: TGTGCCTGGAGTGTCAACCGGCTGGGGGAGCTGTTTTTT
j_gene: TRBJ2-1; abundance: NA; v_gene: TRBV20-1; len: 12; d_gene: NA; CDR3aa: CSARGERAEQFF; CDR3nt: TGCAGTGCCAGAGGGGAGAGGGCGGAGCAGTTCTTC
j_gene: TRBJ2-1; abundance: NA; v_gene: TRBV5-1; len: 14; d_gene: TRBD1; CDR3aa: CASSLGQGHHEQFF; CDR3nt: TGCGCCAGCAGCTTGGGACAGGGGCATCATGAGCAGTTCTTC
j_gene: TRBJ2-6; abundance: NA; v_gene: TRBV6-5; len: 16; d_gene: NA; CDR3aa: CASSYYPNSGANVLTF; CDR3nt: TGTGCCAGCAGTTACTACCCTAACTCTGGGGCCAACGTCCTGACTTTC
j_gene: TRBJ2-7; abundance: NA; v_gene: TRBV2; len: 13; d_gene: TRBD1; CDR3aa: CASRGDSRHEQYF; CDR3nt: TGTGCCAGCAGAGGGGACAGCCGCCACGAGCAGTACTTC
j_gene: TRBJ2-5; abundance: few; v_gene: TRBV28; len: 14; d_gene: TRBD1; CDR3aa: CASSRTGVKETQYF; CDR3nt: TGTGCCAGCAGCCGGACAGGGGTCAAAGAGACCCAGTACTTC
j_gene: TRBJ2-5; abundance: NA; v_gene: TRBV5-5; len: 14; d_gene: NA; CDR3aa: CASSRRADQETQYF; CDR3nt: TGTGCCAGCAGCCGGCGGGCAGACCAAGAGACCCAGTACTTC
j_gene: TRBJ1-6; abundance: few; v_gene: TRBV5-1; len: 15; d_gene: NA; CDR3aa: CASSLERGLVSPLHF; CDR3nt: TGCGCCAGCAGCTTGGAGCGAGGTTTGGTTTCACCCCTCCACTTT
j_gene: TRBJ2-7; abundance: few; v_gene: TRBV5-1; len: 14; d_gene: NA; CDR3aa: CASSFVPGVSEQYF; CDR3nt: TGCGCCAGCAGCTTCGTTCCGGGGGTGAGCGAGCAGTACTTC
j_gene: TRBJ2-1; abundance: many; v_gene: TRBV5-4; len: 13; d_gene: NA; CDR3aa: CASSPWSYNEQFF; CDR3nt: TGTGCCAGCAGCCCCTGGTCCTACAATGAGCAGTTCTTC
j_gene: TRBJ2-5; abundance: many; v_gene: TRBV12-3/TRBV12-4; len: 12; d_gene: NA; CDR3aa: CASRRGQETQYF; CDR3nt: TGTGCCAGCCGACGGGGCCAAGAGACCCAGTACTTC
j_gene: TRBJ2-2; abundance: few; v_gene: TRBV6-6; len: 13; d_gene: NA; CDR3aa: CASSLQQDGELFF; CDR3nt: TGTGCCAGCAGTTTACAACAGGACGGGGAGCTGTTTTTT
j_gene: TRBJ2-7; abundance: few; v_gene: TRBV7-2; len: 16; d_gene: TRBD2; CDR3aa: CASSLVPSGGYYEQYF; CDR3nt: TGTGCCAGCAGCTTAGTCCCTAGCGGGGGCTACTACGAGCAGTACTTC
j_gene: TRBJ2-2; abundance: NA; v_gene: TRBV3-1; len: 15; d_gene: TRBD1; CDR3aa: CAKSPRDRVTGELFF; CDR3nt: TGTGCCAAATCACCCCGGGACAGGGTCACCGGGGAGCTGTTTTTT
j_gene: TRBJ2-7; abundance: few; v_gene: TRBV20-1; len: 15; d_gene: NA; CDR3aa: CSARESLGPSYEQYF; CDR3nt: TGCAGTGCTAGAGAATCCCTAGGACCCTCCTACGAGCAGTACTTC
j_gene: TRBJ1-2; abundance: few; v_gene: TRBV4-1; len: 16; d_gene: NA; CDR3aa: CASSQDGGLTNYGYTF; CDR3nt: TGCGCCAGCAGCCAAGATGGAGGGTTGACTAACTATGGCTACACCTTC
j_gene: TRBJ1-4; abundance: few; v_gene: TRBV5-1; len: 15; d_gene: NA; CDR3aa: CASSIGQTTNEKLFF; CDR3nt: TGCGCCAGCAGCATTGGACAGACAACTAATGAAAAACTGTTTTTT
j_gene: TRBJ2-7; abundance: NA; v_gene: TRBV28; len: 14; d_gene: NA; CDR3aa: CASNGGGRTYEQYF; CDR3nt: TGTGCCAGCAATGGAGGGGGTAGAACCTACGAGCAGTACTTC
j_gene: TRBJ2-6; abundance: NA; v_gene: TRBV6-5; len: 16; d_gene: NA; CDR3aa: CASSYLSGAGANVLTF; CDR3nt: TGTGCCAGCAGTTACTTATCGGGGGCTGGGGCCAACGTCCTGACTTTC
j_gene: TRBJ2-5; abundance: few; v_gene: TRBV28; len: 19; d_gene: TRBD1; CDR3aa: CASSLGRGGMLDSRETQYF; CDR3nt: TGTGCCAGCAGTTTGGGGAGAGGGGGCATGTTGGACTCCAGGGAGACCCAGTACTTC
j_gene: TRBJ2-7; abundance: many; v_gene: TRBV12-3/TRBV12-4; len: 13; d_gene: NA; CDR3aa: CASSFHVPYEQYF; CDR3nt: TGTGCCAGCAGTTTCCACGTACCCTACGAGCAGTACTTC
j_gene: TRBJ2-4; abundance: NA; v_gene: TRBV20-1; len: 15; d_gene: TRBD2; CDR3aa: CSARAVAGGGNIQYF; CDR3nt: TGCAGTGCTAGAGCGGTAGCGGGAGGGGGAAACATTCAGTACTTC
j_gene: TRBJ2-3; abundance: NA; v_gene: TRBV4-1; len: 12; d_gene: NA; CDR3aa: CASKGPKDTQYF; CDR3nt: TGCGCCAGCAAAGGACCGAAAGATACGCAGTATTTT
j_gene: TRBJ2-1; abundance: NA; v_gene: TRBV20-1; len: 11; d_gene: TRBD1; CDR3aa: CSAGGKNEQFF; CDR3nt: TGCAGTGCAGGGGGCAAAAATGAGCAGTTCTTC
j_gene: TRBJ2-4; abundance: few; v_gene: TRBV11-1; len: 19; d_gene: TRBD2; CDR3aa: CASSLGVGGTRHTAGIQYF; CDR3nt: TGTGCCAGCAGCTTAGGCGTGGGTGGGACTAGACATACCGCTGGCATTCAGTACTTC
j_gene: TRBJ2-5; abundance: NA; v_gene: TRBV10-1; len: 17; d_gene: TRBD1; CDR3aa: CASSEAGGPLNMETQYF; CDR3nt: TGCGCCAGCAGTGAAGCAGGGGGCCCTTTGAATATGGAGACCCAGTACTTC
j_gene: TRBJ1-2; abundance: many; v_gene: TRBV4-2; len: 16; d_gene: NA; CDR3aa: CASSPYWTTSNYGYTF; CDR3nt: TGTGCCAGCAGCCCATATTGGACAACTTCTAACTATGGCTACACCTTC